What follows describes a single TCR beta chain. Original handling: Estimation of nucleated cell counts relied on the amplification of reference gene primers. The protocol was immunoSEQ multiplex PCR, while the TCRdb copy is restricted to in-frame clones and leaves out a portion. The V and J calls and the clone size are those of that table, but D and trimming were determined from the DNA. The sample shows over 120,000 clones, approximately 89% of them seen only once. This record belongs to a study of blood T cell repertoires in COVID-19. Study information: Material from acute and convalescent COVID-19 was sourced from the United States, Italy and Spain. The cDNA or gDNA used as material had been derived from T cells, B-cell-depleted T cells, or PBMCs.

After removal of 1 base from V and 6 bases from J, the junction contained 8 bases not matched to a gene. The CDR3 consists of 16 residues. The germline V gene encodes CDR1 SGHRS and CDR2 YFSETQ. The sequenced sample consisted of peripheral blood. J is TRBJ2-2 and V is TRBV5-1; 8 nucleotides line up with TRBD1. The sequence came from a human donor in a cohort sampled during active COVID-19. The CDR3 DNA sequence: TGCGCCAGCAGCTTGATGCAGGGGGCGGGCTCCGGGGAGCTGTTTTTT. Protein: CASSLMQGAGSGELFF. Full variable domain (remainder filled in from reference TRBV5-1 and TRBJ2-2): KAGVTQTPRYLIKTRGQQVTLSCSPISGHRSVSWYQQTPGQGLQFLFEYFSETQRNKGNFPGRFSGRQFSNSRSEMNVSTLELGDSALYLCASSLMQGAGSGELFFGEGSRLTVL.